This T cell receptor beta chain was recorded in a study of T cell responses to AZD1222 COVID-19 vaccine. Study-level points and caveats: Nearly half of spike-specific TCRs reportedly go after variant regions that carry no mutations. Most donors were white British, females outnumbered males, and clonal diversity was possibly underestimated. Baseline testing showed seropositivity in only a handful of AZD1222 recipients.

This CDR3 spans 15 amino acids. From germline, CDR1 is SGHRS and CDR2 YFSETQ. Trimming stripped 1 base from V and 1 base from J, with 11 bases between. Concerning this clone itself: Its antigen is not known.

Method: immunoSEQ multiplex PCR; TCRdb's copy keeps in-frame clones and lacks some. The sample lists over 75,000 clones; 89% were seen once. The receptor was isolated from an adult in good health. The chain employs TRBV5-1 and TRBJ1-1, with D maybe TRBD1 (6 bases). Material: peripheral blood, obtained on day 0 of AZD1222 vaccination. Here the CDR3 reads CASSLLAGANTEAFF. For the CDR3, the DNA is TGCGCCAGCAGCTTGCTGGCAGGGGCGAACACTGAAGCTTTCTTT. The variable domain in full, completed from reference TRBV5-1 and TRBJ1-1, reads KAGVTQTPRYLIKTRGQQVTLSCSPISGHRSVSWYQQTPGQGLQFLFEYFSETQRNKGNFPGRFSGRQFSNSRSEMNVSTLELGDSALYLCASSLLAGANTEAFFGQGTRLTVV.